These 27 T cell receptor beta chains were all obtained from the same sample, sequenced in a study of technical replicates of blood from a handful of donors. The assay was immunoSEQ multiplex PCR, and TCRdb's table has in-frame clones only and misses some. The sample consists of tens of thousands of clones, 85% to 95% of them appearing once. The sample taken for sequencing was T cells isolated from PBMCs. Receptor source: a human donor in good health.

V usage is TRBV27 and J usage is TRBJ2-3, with D unresolved. Germline V CDR1 and CDR2: MNHEY, SMNVEV (reference sequence). This CDR3 has 13 residues. The V end lost 3 bases, the J end lost 1 base, and 5 bases lay between the germline ends. CDR3: CASSFTGTDTQYF. CDR3 bases: TGTGCCAGCAGTTTCACTGGCACAGATACGCAGTATTTT.

The rearrangement links TRBV19 to TRBJ2-1, with TRBD2 as a possible D gene (6 bases). Trimming cost V 0 bases and J 8 bases, with 14 bases left between them. Germline loops: CDR1 LNHDA, CDR2 SQIVND (reference sequence). This CDR3 has 15 amino acids. DNA for the CDR3: TGTGCCAGTAGTATAGATCCGGGAGTCAGGGATGAGCAGTTCTTC. This encodes CASSIDPGVRDEQFF.

The gene calls are TRBV2 and TRBJ2-7; D is unresolved. Germline V CDR1 and CDR2: SNHLY, FYNNEI. There are 12 residues in the CDR3. The V end lost 6 bases, the J end lost 1 base, and 7 bases lay between the germline ends. As DNA, the CDR3 is TGTGCCAGCAGAGAGACTTCCTACGAGCAGTACTTC. Encoded protein: CASRETSYEQYF.

This chain uses TRBV29-1 with TRBJ2-2; 8 nucleotides line up with TRBD1. The germline V gene encodes CDR1 SQVTM and CDR2 ANQGSEA. The CDR3 spans 16 residues. Germline trimming cut 0 bases from V and 2 bases from J; bases unmatched to any gene: 5. The CDR3 loop reads CSVEDRGLSNTGELFF. The CDR3 nucleotides read TGCAGCGTTGAAGACAGGGGGCTTTCCAACACCGGGGAGCTGTTTTTT.

The gene calls are TRBV29-1 and TRBJ1-2; D might be TRBD1 (5 bases). Germline values: CDR1 SQVTM, CDR2 ANQGSEA. This CDR3 has 13 residues. The V end lost 1 base, the J end lost 4 bases, and 10 bases lay between the germline ends. This CDR3 reads CSVEGGHLYGYTF. The CDR3 DNA reads as TGCAGCGTTGAAGGGGGCCATCTCTATGGCTACACCTTC.

This rearrangement joins TRBV10-3 to TRBJ2-1; 11 bases fit TRBD2. This CDR3 spans 14 amino acids. Trimming removed 10 bases from V and 5 bases from J; junction bases left unmatched: 7. CDR1 and CDR2 (germline): ENHRY, SYGVKD. The CDR3 DNA sequence: TGTGCCACCGTAACTAGCGGGAGCCACAATGAGCAGTTCTTC. Its protein is CATVTSGSHNEQFF.

The gene calls are TRBV5-1 and TRBJ1-4, with D maybe TRBD1 (5 bases). The CDR3 has 13 residues. Germline assignment: CDR1 SGHRS and CDR2 YFSETQ. V was clipped by 0 bases and J by 8 bases, with 8 bases between them. CDR3 loop: CASSLGSGEKLFF. For the CDR3, the DNA is TGCGCCAGCAGCTTGGGGTCAGGGGAAAAACTGTTTTTT.

The chain is built from TRBV7-6 and TRBJ1-1; 10 bases agree with TRBD1. The germline CDR1 and CDR2 sequences are SGHVS and FNYEAQ. The CDR3 covers 14 residues. V dropped 5 bases and J dropped 4; count of bases not matched to a gene: 4. The CDR3 region has the DNA TGTGCCAGCAGCGAGGGGACAGGGGCCACTGAAGCTTTCTTT. Amino acid sequence: CASSEGTGATEAFF.

The chain couples TRBV19 to TRBJ1-3; 7 bases fit TRBD1. V lost 5 bases, J lost 4 bases, and 5 bases stayed unmatched. The CDR3 spans 14 residues. Germline V gene data show CDR1 as LNHDA and CDR2 as SQIVND (reference sequence). The CDR3 region has the DNA TGTGCCAGTAGTCCGACAGGGTACGGAAACACCATATATTTT. Translating gives CASSPTGYGNTIYF.

The CDR3 loop is CASSYYHEQYF. CDR3 coding DNA: TGTGCCAGCAGCTACTACCACGAGCAGTACTTC. The chain uses TRBV5-6 and TRBJ2-7; D unresolved. V lost 3 bases to trimming and J lost 5 bases, with 6 bases between them. There are 11 residues in the CDR3. The germline CDR1 and CDR2 sequences are SGHDT and YYEEEE. The entire variable domain, with the rest obtained from reference TRBV5-6 and TRBJ2-7, is as follows: DAGVTQSPTHLIKTRGQQVTLRCSPKSGHDTVSWYQQALGQGPQFIFQYYEEEERQRGNFPDRFSGHQFPNYSSELNVNALLLGDSALYLCASSYYHEQYFGPGTRLTVT.

This clone has just a few counts. The chain uses TRBV5-6 and TRBJ1-2; a possible D gene is TRBD1 (5 bases). Looked up from germline, CDR1 is SGHDT and CDR2 is YYEEEE. Trimming pared 1 base from V and 8 bases from J, leaving 9 bases between. This CDR3 has 12 amino acids. CDR3 sequence: CASSLWGEGYTF. CDR3 bases: TGTGCCAGCAGCTTGTGGGGCGAAGGCTACACCTTC.

This chain links TRBV9 with TRBJ2-1, with 9 bases lining up with TRBD2. CDR3 length equals 21 residues. J gave up 4 bases and V 0 bases, and 20 bases lay outside the gene matches. Germline V gives CDR1 SGDLS, CDR2 YYNGEE. As DNA, the CDR3 is TGTGCCAGCAGCGTAGCTGAAAAAAGGGATAGCGGGAGTTCGCGGTACAATGAGCAGTTCTTC. It is translated as CASSVAEKRDSGSSRYNEQFF.

In nucleotides, the CDR3 is TGCGCCAGCAGCGGGACAGACCACGAGCAGTACTTC. Its protein product is CASSGTDHEQYF. The gene calls are TRBV23-1 and TRBJ2-7, with 7 bases lining up with TRBD1. TRBV23-1 is an ORF; its function is uncertain. This CDR3 is 12 amino acids long. Unmatched junction bases numbered 4, after V lost 6 bases and J lost 5 bases.

The chain joins TRBV9 to TRBJ2-3; 12 bases are a match to TRBD2. After removal of 2 bases from V and 6 bases from J, the junction contained 7 bases not matched to a gene. Germline CDR1 and CDR2: SGDLS and YYNGEE. This CDR3 region has 16 residues. CDR3 loop: CASSVGLAGSVDTQYF. CDR3 DNA sequence: TGTGCCAGCAGCGTTGGACTAGCGGGGAGTGTCGATACGCAGTATTTT.

The chain combines TRBV2 with TRBJ2-1, with 7 bases aligning to TRBD2. Unmatched junction bases numbered 3, after V lost 7 bases and J lost 0 bases. There are 14 residues in the CDR3. Germline CDR1 and CDR2: SNHLY and FYNNEI. The CDR3 region is CASIWTSSYNEQFF. In DNA, the CDR3 is TGTGCCAGCATTTGGACTAGCTCCTACAATGAGCAGTTCTTC.

The CDR3 DNA reads TGTGCCTGGAGTGGACTAGCGGGGGCGGGGGAGCAGTACTTC. It is translated as CAWSGLAGAGEQYF. The gene calls are TRBV30 and TRBJ2-7; 12 bases align to TRBD2. V dropped 1 base and J dropped 7; count of bases not matched to a gene: 5. The length of the CDR3 is 14 residues. The germline CDR1 and CDR2 sequences are GTSNPN and SVGIG (reference sequence).

This clone occurred a few times. The chain combines TRBV28 with TRBJ1-1; D is undetermined. V was shortened by 4 bases and J by 8 bases, with 17 bases between the two germline ends. The CDR3 consists of 14 residues. Germline V gene sequence: CDR1 MDHEN, CDR2 SYDVKM. CDR3 DNA: TGTGCCAGCAGTTCCCTCGGGTCACTCGGGGAAGCTTTCTTT. It yields the protein CASSSLGSLGEAFF.

The V and J genes are TRBV30 and TRBJ1-4; 7 bases agree with TRBD1. V lost 4 bases, J lost 5 bases, and 7 bases stayed unmatched. Per germline, CDR1 GTSNPN and CDR2 SVGIG (reference sequence). The CDR3 loop spans 14 amino acids. The CDR3 nucleotides read TGTGCCTGGACCTCTGACAGGGTGAATGAAAAACTGTTTTTT. Translated, it gives CAWTSDRVNEKLFF. Filled out from reference TRBV30 and TRBJ1-4, the complete variable domain reads SQTIHQWPATLVQPVGSPLSLECTVEGTSNPNLYWYRQAAGRGLQLLFYSVGIGQISSEVPQNLSASRPQDRQFILSSKKLLLSDSGFYLCAWTSDRVNEKLFFGSGTQLSVL.

This clone was observed a few times. V gene TRBV9 combines with J gene TRBJ1-5; 10 positions agree with TRBD1. This CDR3 has 14 residues. Germline V gene lookup returns CDR1 SGDLS and CDR2 YYNGEE. V shed 3 bases and J 4 bases; nucleotides not matched to a gene: 1. This CDR3 reads CASSGGQGNQPQHF. CDR3 in DNA: TGTGCCAGCAGCGGGGGACAGGGGAATCAGCCCCAGCATTTT.

J is TRBJ2-5 and V is TRBV5-1, with 7 nucleotides matching TRBD2. V lost 5 bases, J lost 4 bases, and 11 bases stayed unmatched. Germline V gene sequence: CDR1 SGHRS, CDR2 YFSETQ. The CDR3 totals 15 residues. As DNA, the CDR3 is TGCGCCAGCAGGGTCCTAGCGGTCCCGATAGAGACCCAGTACTTC. It is translated as CASRVLAVPIETQYF.

This chain connects TRBV9 to TRBJ1-2, with TRBD1 matching 7 bases. Germline loops: CDR1 SGDLS, CDR2 YYNGEE. The CDR3 is made up of 13 amino acids. V gave up 4 bases and J gave up 8 bases; unmatched junction bases: 8. CDR3 region: CASSSGQLAGYTF. The DNA for the CDR3 is TGTGCCAGCAGCTCGGGACAGCTGGCCGGCTACACCTTC.

The V and J genes are TRBV5-4 and TRBJ2-7, with D perhaps TRBD1 (5 bases). The CDR3 has 15 amino acids. V was cut by 1 base and J by 1 base, with 12 bases left in between. In germline, CDR1 is SGHNT, CDR2 YYREEE (reference sequence). CDR3 region: CASSLSQGSSYEQYF. The CDR3, as DNA: TGTGCCAGCAGCTTGTCTCAGGGTAGTTCCTACGAGCAGTACTTC.

The chain couples TRBV19 to TRBJ2-7, with TRBD1 identical over 8 bases. Germline V gene sequence: CDR1 LNHDA, CDR2 SQIVND (reference sequence). The CDR3 is 14 amino acids. V shed 6 bases, J shed 4 bases, and the junction held 8 bases outside the gene matches. The CDR3 sequence: CASSFGQGGYEQYF. The CDR3 bases are TGTGCCAGTAGCTTCGGACAGGGCGGGTACGAGCAGTACTTC.

This clone was recorded once. The chain links TRBV7-9 to TRBJ2-7, with 14 bases fitting TRBD2. The J segment lost 5 bases and the V segment lost 5 bases, leaving 11 bases of the junction unmatched. Germline V gene lookup returns CDR1 SEHNR and CDR2 FQNEAQ (reference sequence). The CDR3 contains 17 residues. The CDR3 protein is CASSPGTSGRAADEQYF. CDR3 in DNA: TGTGCCAGCAGCCCTGGGACTAGCGGGAGAGCCGCCGACGAGCAGTACTTC.

This clone was seen a single time. The chain couples TRBV27 to TRBJ2-7, with TRBD1 matching 11 bases. The CDR3 runs 14 residues. After removal of 5 bases from V and 9 bases from J, the junction contained 9 bases not matched to a gene. From germline, CDR1 is MNHEY and CDR2 SMNVEV (reference sequence). Here the CDR3 DNA reads TGTGCCAGCAGTGGACAGGGGGCTTTTTCCGGGCAGTACTTC. Translating gives CASSGQGAFSGQYF.

The genes are TRBV11-2 and TRBJ2-3; possible D gene TRBD2, 5 bases. Trimming shortened V by 4 bases and J by 3 bases, and 8 bases separated the two germline ends. The CDR3 sequence is 13 residues long. Germline V gives CDR1 SGHAT, CDR2 FQNNGV. Here the CDR3 DNA reads TGTGCCAGCAGCTCTCGACTAACAGATACGCAGTATTTT. This translates into CASSSRLTDTQYF.

Turning to this clone: The same CDR3 is also encoded by other DNA sequences in this sample. The rearrangement uses TRBV5-1 and TRBJ2-1; TRBD2 is a possible D gene (5 bases). This CDR3 contains 13 residues. CDR1 is SGHRS, CDR2 YFSETQ, per germline. V dropped 2 bases and J dropped 3 bases, with 6 bases sitting between them. CDR3 loop: CASSLGSYNEQFF. In nucleotides, the CDR3 is TGCGCCAGCAGCTTAGGGAGCTACAATGAGCAGTTCTTC.